The 21 T cell receptor beta chains presented below share a single source sample, sequenced in a study of T cell repertoires in cytomegalovirus infection. TCRdb itself ran the reads through MiXCR, one entry per CDR3 protein. The sample holds 400,000 to 600,000 distinct CDR3 sequences; more than 40% are singletons and the top ten take around 44%. The antigens of these receptors remain unknown. The sequencing used cultured PBMCs, collected from culture after CMV antigen stimulation. The receptors stem from a human donor in good health (CMV status not recorded). Some clones in this sample may be carry-over from other donors' samples.

This chain connects TRBV7-6 to TRBJ2-7; tentatively, D is TRBD1 or TRBD2 (7 bases each). The germline V gene has CDR1 SGHVS and CDR2 FNYEAQ. CDR3 length equals 14 residues. V lost 5 bases and J 3 bases, leaving 14 bases between the germline ends. CDR3 loop: CASSQGGGIYEQYF. CDR3 bases: TGTGCCAGCAGCCAGGGGGGGGGCATCTACGAGCAGTACTTC.

J is TRBJ2-3 and V is TRBV7-9, with TRBD2 matching 14 bases. Unmatched junction bases numbered 6, after V lost 1 base and J lost 0 bases. The CDR3 contains 19 residues. Per germline, CDR1 SEHNR and CDR2 FQNEAQ (reference sequence). The chain's CDR3 is CASSLGIGLAGGSTDTQYF. DNA for the CDR3: TGTGCCAGCAGCTTAGGTATAGGACTAGCGGGGGGAAGCACAGATACGCAGTATTTT.

The J gene is TRBJ1-1, the V gene TRBV5-8; D call uncertain. The CDR3 totals 14 residues. The V gene's germline CDR1 is SGHTS and CDR2 YDEGEE. V dropped 4 bases and J dropped 1 base, with 11 bases sitting between them. CDR3 sequence: CASSDGPWNTEAFF. CDR3 DNA sequence: TGTGCCAGCAGCGACGGGCCTTGGAACACTGAAGCTTTCTTT.

This clonotype was recorded a few times. This chain connects TRBV6-5 to TRBJ1-1, with unresolved D. This CDR3 is built from 14 residues. The V gene lost 4 bases and the J gene lost 2 bases, with 11 bases spanning the gap. Germline V lookup: CDR1 MNHEY, CDR2 SVGAGI. The CDR3 DNA reads TGTGCCAGCAGTTCAGCACAGTTTAACACTGAAGCTTTCTTT. It yields the protein CASSSAQFNTEAFF.

The V gene is TRBV12-3 or TRBV12-4, the J gene TRBJ2-5, with a possible D match to TRBD1 (6 bases). The CDR3 is 15 residues long. V shed 4 bases and J shed 5 bases, with 17 bases lying between them. CDR3 loop: CASSSTGSRFETQYF. In nucleotides, the CDR3 is TGTGCCAGCAGTTCAACAGGGAGCCGGTTTGAGACCCAGTACTTC.

This chain joins TRBV7-9 and TRBJ1-2, with TRBD1 as a possible D gene (5 bases). The CDR3 length is 13 residues. Germline values: CDR1 SEHNR, CDR2 FQNEAQ (reference sequence). Trimming took off 7 bases at V and 3 bases at J, with 12 bases between the two ends. The CDR3 DNA sequence: TGTGCCAGCAAAAGGTCCAGGGACTATGGCTACACCTTC. It yields the protein CASKRSRDYGYTF. Full variable domain (outside the CDR3, taken from reference TRBV7-9 and TRBJ1-2): DTGVSQNPRHKITKRGQNVTFRCDPISEHNRLYWYRQTLGQGPEFLTYFQNEAQLEKSRLLSDRFSAERPKGSFSTLEIQRTEQGDSAMYLCASKRSRDYGYTFGSGTRLTVV.

This clonotype was counted a few times. The chain joins TRBV7-2 to TRBJ2-1; 7 positions match TRBD2. V was pared by 5 bases and J by 3 bases, with 7 bases of the junction left unmatched. The CDR3 is 15 residues long. Germline assignment: CDR1 SGHTA and CDR2 FQGNSA. The CDR3, as DNA: TGTGCCAGCAGCCCCCTGGGGGGGTACTACAATGAGCAGTTCTTC. Its protein product is CASSPLGGYYNEQFF.

The V gene is TRBV7-2, the J gene TRBJ1-2; D not certain. The CDR3 runs 16 residues. The V and J ends lost 2 bases and 5 bases respectively, with 18 bases between them. Per the germline V gene, CDR1 is SGHTA and CDR2 is FQGNSA. DNA for the CDR3: TGTGCCAGCAGCTTACTCTTCCTCGGGAGCTCTTATGGCTACACCTTC. This encodes CASSLLFLGSSYGYTF.

CDR3: CASSVLTGGTDTQYF. In DNA form, the CDR3 reads TGTGCCAGCAGCGTCCTGACAGGGGGGACAGATACGCAGTATTTT. The chain couples TRBV7-2 to TRBJ2-3; 9 bases are a match to TRBD1. Trimming removed 5 bases from V and 3 bases from J; junction bases left unmatched: 6. CDR1 and CDR2 from the germline V gene are SGHTA and FQGNSA. The CDR3 totals 15 residues.

The chain links TRBV30 to TRBJ1-2, with no clear D. Germline assignment: CDR1 GTSNPN and CDR2 SVGIG (reference sequence). Trimming removed 3 bases from V and 3 bases from J, with 14 bases in between. The CDR3 has 14 amino acids. CDR3 sequence (DNA): TGTGCCTGGAGCGGACGCCGGGGAGACTATGGCTACACCTTC. Protein product: CAWSGRRGDYGYTF.

V is TRBV7-9 and J is TRBJ2-1; 7 nucleotides match TRBD2. The V and J ends lost 5 bases and 7 bases, in that order; junction bases with no gene match: 14. The length of the CDR3 is 16 residues. CDR1 is SEHNR, CDR2 FQNEAQ, per germline (reference sequence). The CDR3 coding sequence is TGTGCCAGCAGCCCCTGGGGGGGGGAGAATAGGAATGAGCAGTTCTTC. This sequence encodes CASSPWGGENRNEQFF.

The chain carries TRBV4-1 and TRBJ1-5; D unclear. CDR1 MGHRA and CDR2 YSYEKL come from the germline V gene. CDR3 length: 15 residues. V was shortened by 1 base and J by 3 bases, with 10 bases between the two germline ends. The CDR3 region is CASSQGAAPNQPQHF. The CDR3 coding sequence is TGCGCCAGCAGCCAAGGGGCAGCTCCCAATCAGCCCCAGCATTTT.

The chain carries TRBV7-8 and TRBJ2-7, with 11 bases fitting TRBD2. CDR1 is SGHVS and CDR2 is FQNEAQ in the germline V gene. The CDR3 totals 16 residues. V gave up 1 base and J gave up 4 bases; unmatched junction bases: 6. DNA for the CDR3: TGTGCCAGCAGCTTAGATCTAGCGGGGGGCACATACGAGCAGTACTTC. It encodes CASSLDLAGGTYEQYF.

This chain's CDR3 is CASSLWQGRETQYF. For the CDR3, the DNA is TGTGCCAGCAGCTTGTGGCAGGGTAGGGAGACCCAGTACTTC. The V call is TRBV7-2, the J call TRBJ2-5, with a weak D call TRBD1 (5 bases). The germline V and J ends were trimmed by 3 bases and 5 bases, with 13 bases remaining between them. The CDR3 extends over 14 amino acids. Per the germline V gene, CDR1 is SGHTA and CDR2 is FQGNSA.

V is TRBV7-9 and J is TRBJ2-1, with 10 bases that match TRBD2. Germline values: CDR1 SEHNR, CDR2 FQNEAQ (reference sequence). Losses at the gene ends were 5 bases for V and 8 bases for J; bases not matched to a gene: 9. This CDR3 comprises 15 residues. The CDR3 sequence: CASSRRERGGHEQFF. The CDR3 DNA is TGTGCCAGCAGCCGACGTGAGCGGGGGGGCCATGAGCAGTTCTTC.

The chain couples TRBV12-3 or TRBV12-4 to TRBJ2-3; D call uncertain. The CDR3 covers 16 residues. V was shortened by 0 bases and J by 0 bases, with 10 bases between the two germline ends. Here the CDR3 DNA reads TGTGCCAGCAGTTTAGCTCTAGGGTGGAGCACAGATACGCAGTATTTT. This translates into CASSLALGWSTDTQYF.

J is TRBJ2-7 and V is TRBV4-3; 8 bases are a match to TRBD1. Germline-derived CDR1 and CDR2 are LGHNA and YSLEER. V shed 3 bases and J 3 bases; nucleotides not matched to a gene: 10. The CDR3 spans 16 residues. CDR3 loop: CASSHSATGDIYEQYF. The CDR3 DNA sequence: TGCGCCAGCAGCCACTCAGCGACAGGGGATATCTACGAGCAGTACTTC.

This chain links TRBV12-3 or TRBV12-4 with TRBJ2-1; 9 bases agree with TRBD1. With V trimmed by 8 bases and J by 8 bases, 4 bases remained unmatched. The CDR3 sequence is 12 residues long. CDR3: CASGTGTDEQFF. CDR3 in DNA: TGTGCCAGCGGGACAGGGACCGATGAGCAGTTCTTC.

The rearrangement joins TRBV12-3 or TRBV12-4 to TRBJ2-7; 8 bases line up with TRBD2. CDR3 length: 15 residues. J was trimmed by 2 bases and V by 6 bases; bases with no gene match: 9. The CDR3 reads CASSQNGREPYEQYF. For the CDR3, the DNA is TGTGCCAGCAGCCAGAACGGGAGGGAGCCCTACGAGCAGTACTTC.

This chain connects TRBV27 to TRBJ1-2; tentatively, D is TRBD1 (5 bases). The CDR3 loop spans 15 amino acids. V gave up 3 bases and J gave up 4 bases, with 15 bases separating them. The germline V gene has CDR1 MNHEY and CDR2 SMNVEV (reference sequence). CDR3 in DNA: TGTGCCAGCAGTTTGAGAGTAGGGGAGGCCTATGGCTACACCTTC. It codes for CASSLRVGEAYGYTF.

The chain combines TRBV27 with TRBJ2-3; either TRBD1 or TRBD2 may supply D (5 bases each). The CDR3 totals 15 residues. Germline-derived CDR1 and CDR2 are MNHEY and SMNVEV (reference sequence). V lost 6 bases to trimming and J lost 0 bases, with 13 bases between them. The CDR3, as DNA: TGTGCCAGCAGCACCGGGACCCTGAGCACAGATACGCAGTATTTT. It encodes CASSTGTLSTDTQYF.